This is a list of T cell receptor beta chains from one sample in a study of T cells in Graves' hyperthyroidism and ophthalmopathy. TCRdb analysed the multiplex PCR reads with MiXCR anew, one entry per CDR3 protein. This sample has some 320,000 distinct CDR3 sequences, with roughly 13% found just once. The material sequenced was blood. These receptors all stem from a woman aged 40 to 55 with Graves' ophthalmopathy. The CDR3 runs from the conserved cysteine through the conserved F or W. Only some rows state a clone size, as once, few, many or a class for expanded clones.

>TRBV6-9|few
CASSYRGRGYEQYF
>TRBV5-4|NA
CASSLVVLGKNIQYF
>TRBV20-1|few
CSAERKVTEAFF
>TRBV6-1|many
CASSDRTGTDTQYF
>TRBV4-1|few
CASSHRTGETYEQYF
>TRBV18|NA
CASSQLAGDRNEQYF
>TRBV3-1|NA
CASGTWAGGANTGELFF
>TRBV11-3|many
CASSLVESYEQYF
>TRBV5-6|many
CASSSYPGLAGDEQFF
>TRBV2|many
CASSGGTVGSDGYTF
>TRBV25-1|NA
CASSLATYNEQFF
>TRBV27|many
CASSFRLAGVNEQFF
>TRBV29-1|few
CSVERSQGIEAFF
>TRBV13|NA
CASSLIGEGAESDTQYF
>TRBV20-1|many
CSARRTNSGDSPLHF
>TRBV7-9|many
CASSPRGAHKTQYF
>TRBV28|many
CASSSPSDRGGETQYF
>TRBV2|many
CASRHGDSYEQYF
>TRBV6-1|NA
CASRGWGGAGDEQYF
>TRBV19|many
CAIRAGGAGVTEAFF
>TRBV7-9|NA
CASSSQDRRKNYGYTF
>TRBV28|NA
CASSLSAGGVYQYF
>TRBV24-1|many
CATSHRDPVGRQPQHF
>TRBV6-2/TRBV6-3|many
CASSSGLAGGEYF